The present T cell receptor beta chain was sequenced within a study of shared clonotypes between healthy human individuals (dated by TCRdb to the early 2020s). With regard to the full study: A few men and two women, aged 18 to 49 years, made up the cohort. Each donor's leukapheresis produced roughly between roughly 0.85 and 9.5 billion PBMCs. To increase sequencing depth and limit assay-specific biases, different laboratories used diverse techniques to prepare libraries and sequence TCR repertoires. For each donor, three plates each were used for CD4 naive and CD4 memory, two plates were used for CD8 naive, and one plate was used for CD8 memory. To estimate repertoire size and how much clonotype sharing occurs between individuals, the study deeply sequenced the blood TCR repertoires of five healthy adults.

Using the deep immunoSEQ assay, multiplex PCR amplified TCR CDR3 regions from genomic DNA. For each cell subset, the extracted genomic DNA was distributed evenly across all wells of several immunoSEQ 96-well plates, and each plate served as one replicate. Each replicate PCR for sorted subsets received roughly 0.2 ug genomic DNA, equal to roughly 30,000 T cell genomes. The purified libraries were quantified using a Qubit 3.0 fluorometer, sized with a Bioanalyzer 2100, and then quantified again using the KAPA Library Quantification kit. Each immunoSEQ 96-well plate was sequenced on its own single-read 150-cycle Illumina NextSeq 550 flow cell. The study's processing was this. Because the immunoSEQ output included only junctional sequences and no quality scores, the filtering could not be the same as the filtering used for full-length reads. To assign V/J genes and CDR3, sequences were annotated against IMGT germline references using PyIR, a Python wrapper for IgBLAST v1.9. Reads were filtered out if the reads had weak V/J assignments (E-value above 1e-6), no CDR3, stop codons, out-of-frame junctions, or ambiguous translated residues. A V3J clonotype was defined by an identical inferred V gene, J gene, and CDR3 amino acid sequence. To compute the percentage overlap between repertoires, the number of shared unique clonotypes was divided by the size of the smaller repertoire. RTK rarefaction, the Chao1 estimator, and Recon v2.1 estimates of unobserved clonotypes were used to assess repertoire richness. Generation probabilities were computed with OLGA for all TCRbeta clonotypes obtained by the gDNA method from several donors. The table comes from immuneACCESS by way of TCRdb, which keeps in-frame sequences with V and J called. Part of the clones is missing from these tables; in studies checked, under half for an unresolved V gene and the rest for unknown reasons. D and trimming were read from the DNA, whereas the V and J calls and clone size are those reported in that table. Across this sample there are over a million clones, with 95% to 99% seen only once. The leading ten clones occupy about 0.45% of the sample.

The donors were healthy, HIV-negative adults who had no recently reported acute infections or vaccinations. All donors were Caucasian adults living in Nashville, Tennessee, USA. CD4+ T cells were enriched through magnetic negative selection, after which naive cells were positively selected on CD45RA and the remaining negative fraction served as the memory subset. Blood was obtained by leukapheresis, after which PBMCs were separated by Ficoll-Histopaque density gradient centrifugation and cryopreserved in liquid nitrogen vapor phase. Analytical flow cytometry was used to check the purity and quantity of each magnetically sorted T cell population. Each sorted fraction had its genomic DNA isolated and then quantified by UV absorbance on a Nanodrop 2000c. Inclusive of the bounding cysteine and phenylalanine, the CDR3 is 13 residues long. The only DNA kept is the CDR3, 39 bases in frame from the first base. The CDR1 and CDR2 encoded by the germline V gene are MDHEN and SYDVKM. The germline V end is reduced by 7 bases and the J end by 7 bases; junction bases left unmatched: 8.

As to this clone: Its antigen specificity is not known. Qualities for individual bases were not recorded, and no much larger clone is one base off.

Here is what the overall study found, with its caveats: When a handful of donors were compared, the shared fraction of clonotypes was 5% to 6.5% for naive CD4, about 4% for naive CD8, 2% to 2.5% for memory CD4, and 0.4% for memory CD8. Estimated clonotype richness was generally larger for naive than for memory subsets. Sampling was restricted to blood, and TCR repertoires in tissue are likely to differ from TCR repertoires in blood. Even with the large sequencing depth, rarefaction of the sorted-subset datasets indicated that sequencing was incomplete. Pairwise subsampling led to the expectation that sequencing depth would affect the degree of clonotype sharing among donors. Clonotypes shared by all four sorted-subset donors showed higher generation probabilities than non-shared clonotypes. The small number of donors limited the genetic and exposure-history diversity represented.

The receptor chain draws on TRBV28 and TRBJ2-7; TRBD1 fits 9 bases in the junction. The clonotype was recovered from a man aged 25-40 years in good health. Material: naive CD4+ T cells sorted from blood. In light of the paper, this sample's cell subset or site label describes: CD45RA+ positively selected. The DNA sequence reads TGTGCCAGCACCGGGACAGGGAGTTTTGAGCAGTACTTC. It translates to CASTGTGSFEQYF.